These T cell receptor beta chains were read from a single sample in a study of lymphopenia after photon versus proton radiotherapy. TCRdb's copy holds only in-frame clones and misses some; the assay was immunoSEQ multiplex PCR. The data show around 30,000 clones, roughly 90% seen once. The sequences come from peripheral blood, collected from a patient treated with photon-based radiotherapy. All receptors come from a woman in her fifties or sixties with pancreatic cancer. CDR3s include the opening cysteine and the closing phenylalanine or tryptophan. The D gene is left open where the match is weak. Some rows have no size entry. The others give once, few or many, or a class for an expanded clone.

NA	few	TRBV27	TRBJ2-3	TGTGCCAGCACCCCTCTGGGGACAGATACGCAGTATTTT	CASTPLGTDTQYF
TRBD2	few	TRBV6-5	TRBJ2-7	TGTGCCAGCAGGGTTGGGCTAGCGGGATCCTACGAGCAGTACTTC	CASRVGLAGSYEQYF
TRBD1	NA	TRBV6-5	TRBJ2-2	TGTGCCAGCAAGACAGGGGCGAACACCGGGGAGCTGTTTTTT	CASKTGANTGELFF
TRBD2	NA	TRBV6-1	TRBJ2-5	TGTGCCAGCAGTGAGCCTGTTAGCGGGAGGGAAGAGACCCAGTACTTC	CASSEPVSGREETQYF
NA	NA	TRBV6-5	TRBJ2-7	TGTGCCAGCATCAGGGGGGACGGTCTCGGGGAGCAGTACTTC	CASIRGDGLGEQYF
NA	NA	TRBV19	TRBJ2-7	TGTGCCAGCTCCCCTCGACGGACGGGGTACGAGCAGTACTTC	CASSPRRTGYEQYF
TRBD1	once	TRBV15	TRBJ2-7	TGTGCCACCAGCAGAGATTGGGGACAGGGATCCTACGAGCAGTACTTC	CATSRDWGQGSYEQYF
NA	NA	TRBV28	TRBJ2-4	TGTGCCAGCAGCACAACTGGACTAAGTAGGAACATTCAGTACTTC	CASSTTGLSRNIQYF
NA	few	TRBV2	TRBJ1-5	TGTGCCAGCAGTGAAGGGCCGACGAAGGGCAATCAGCCCCAGCATTTT	CASSEGPTKGNQPQHF
NA	NA	TRBV14	TRBJ2-3	TGTGCCAGCAGCCAAGTTGGTGTCTCCCGGAGCACAGATACGCAGTATTTT	CASSQVGVSRSTDTQYF
TRBD2	NA	TRBV6-5	TRBJ2-4	TGTGCCAGCAGCTATACTAGCGGGAGTGGGAACATTCAGTACTTC	CASSYTSGSGNIQYF
NA	NA	TRBV9	TRBJ1-1	TGTGCCAGCAGGCCAACCGGGGCGATCGGAACTGAAGCTTTCTTT	CASRPTGAIGTEAFF
NA	NA	TRBV12-1	TRBJ2-2	TGTGCCAGCAGCTGCGGACTAGCGGGAGACTACGGGGGCACCGGGGAGCTGTTTTTT	CASSCGLAGDYGGTGELFF
NA	NA	TRBV15	TRBJ2-7	TGTGCCACCAGCAGAGATAGCGGAGCTAAGTACGAGCAGTACTTC	CATSRDSGAKYEQYF
TRBD1	few	TRBV19	TRBJ1-2	TGTGCCAGTAGTACCCCGGGACAGGGCCCGCCTAACTATGGCTACACCTTC	CASSTPGQGPPNYGYTF
NA	NA	TRBV2	TRBJ2-7	TGTGCCAGCAAAGCAGGGCCGTACGAGCAGTACTTC	CASKAGPYEQYF
TRBD1	NA	TRBV6-5	TRBJ2-5	TGTGCCAGCAGTCAGGGACAGGGGTCTAAAGAGACCCAGTACTTC	CASSQGQGSKETQYF
TRBD1	NA	TRBV7-9	TRBJ2-1	TGTGCCAGCAGCGAGGACAGGGTTGAGCAGTTCTTC	CASSEDRVEQFF
TRBD2	NA	TRBV19	TRBJ2-3	TGTGCCAGTAGACGACAGGGACTAGCGGGTTCTAGCACAGATACGCAGTATTTT	CASRRQGLAGSSTDTQYF
NA	NA	TRBV5-1	TRBJ2-5	TGCGCCAGCAGCTTGGACGTACTGCCCCAAGAGACCCAGTACTTC	CASSLDVLPQETQYF
NA	NA	TRBV28	TRBJ1-4	TGTGCCAGCAGTCTCTGGACAGTTGCAACTAATGAAAAACTGTTTTTT	CASSLWTVATNEKLFF
NA	NA	TRBV7-2	TRBJ1-1	TGTGCCAGCAAGAGAGGCGGCCTCGAAGCTTTCTTT	CASKRGGLEAFF
NA	NA	TRBV18	TRBJ2-7	TGTGCCAGCTCACCCAAGACAGGTGCGCTCTACGAGCAGTACTTC	CASSPKTGALYEQYF
TRBD1	NA	TRBV11-2	TRBJ2-2	TGTGCCAGCAGCCGGACAGGCAGAACCGGGGAGCTGTTTTTT	CASSRTGRTGELFF
NA	NA	TRBV6-1	TRBJ2-2	TGTGCCAGCAGTGAAGCGGGAGACACCGGGGAGCTGTTTTTT	CASSEAGDTGELFF
TRBD2	NA	TRBV7-8	TRBJ2-1	TGTGCCAGCAGCTCAAGGACTAGCGGGAGTAAGGATGAGCAGTTCTTC	CASSSRTSGSKDEQFF
NA	NA	TRBV6-1	TRBJ2-4	TGTGCCAGCAGTGAAAAGGGGGGAAAAAACATTCAGTACTTC	CASSEKGGKNIQYF
NA	NA	TRBV5-1	TRBJ1-6	TGCGCCAGCAGCCCGGGCTCAGGGAATAATTCACCCCTCCACTTT	CASSPGSGNNSPLHF
TRBD1	NA	TRBV7-2	TRBJ2-7	TGTGCCAGCAGCTCAGGGACAGGGGGCGCGTACGAGCAGTACTTC	CASSSGTGGAYEQYF
NA	NA	TRBV7-2	TRBJ2-7	TGTGCCAGCAGCAGATCACAGGGTTACGAGCAGTACTTC	CASSRSQGYEQYF
NA	NA	TRBV14	TRBJ1-3	TGTGCCAGCAGCCAAGATCAGGGACGGCTTCGGAGAGACACCATATATTTT	CASSQDQGRLRRDTIYF
NA	NA	TRBV15	TRBJ1-3	TGTGCCACCAGCCAGTTTGCCGGAAACACCATATATTTT	CATSQFAGNTIYF
TRBD1	NA	TRBV7-9	TRBJ1-2	TGTGCCAGCAGCCGGGACAGGGGGGAGCATGGCTACACCTTC	CASSRDRGEHGYTF
TRBD1	NA	TRBV15	TRBJ1-5	TGTGCCACCAGCCCCCGAAGGGCAGGGGGGGGTCAGCCCCAGCATTTT	CATSPRRAGGGQPQHF
NA	once	TRBV6-6	TRBJ1-1	TGTGCCAGCAGTAATCCGGGCCTGAACACTGAAGCTTTCTTT	CASSNPGLNTEAFF
NA	NA	TRBV19	TRBJ2-5	TGTGCCAGTACCACCCCAGGGAGGGAGACCCAGTACTTC	CASTTPGRETQYF
NA	once	TRBV7-2	TRBJ2-3	TGTGCCAGCAGCTTCGAAACCTCTACGCAGTATTTT	CASSFETSTQYF